These T cell receptor beta chains were read from a single sample in a study of identical twins. MiXCR was run by TCRdb on the 5' RACE reads, yielding one entry per CDR3 protein. The profile shows roughly 570,000 distinct CDR3 sequences, 9.6% of them singletons. These data are also associated with another study on yellow fever vaccine responses in identical twins.

The material sequenced was PBMCs. The receptors were sampled from a woman younger than 30 in good health. CDR3s include the opening cysteine and the closing phenylalanine or tryptophan. Each record gives: clone size, D gene, V gene, J gene, CDR3 length, CDR3 protein, CDR3 DNA. A D gene is named only where the DNA matches it firmly. A row's size may be missing; if present it is once, few, many or a size class.

abundance: few
d_gene: -
v_gene: TRBV6-6
j_gene: TRBJ2-3
len: 13
CDR3aa: CASSPTNTDTQYF
CDR3nt: TGTGCCAGCAGTCCGACTAACACAGATACGCAGTATTTT

abundance: -
d_gene: -
v_gene: TRBV6-5
j_gene: TRBJ2-1
len: 16
CDR3aa: CASSYSKAGPYNEQFF
CDR3nt: TGTGCCAGCAGTTACTCGAAAGCGGGCCCCTACAATGAGCAGTTCTTC

abundance: -
d_gene: -
v_gene: TRBV7-8
j_gene: TRBJ2-3
len: 16
CDR3aa: CASSKTNPRSTDTQYF
CDR3nt: TGTGCCAGCAGCAAGACCAACCCTCGGAGCACAGATACGCAGTATTTT

abundance: -
d_gene: -
v_gene: TRBV5-1
j_gene: TRBJ2-1
len: 15
CDR3aa: CASSLEPGSGNEQFF
CDR3nt: TGCGCCAGCAGCTTGGAACCGGGCTCGGGTAATGAGCAGTTCTTC

abundance: -
d_gene: TRBD1
v_gene: TRBV28
j_gene: TRBJ2-7
len: 15
CDR3aa: CASSGSGTGIYEQYF
CDR3nt: TGTGCCAGCAGTGGATCCGGGACAGGGATCTACGAGCAGTACTTC

abundance: many
d_gene: TRBD1
v_gene: TRBV12-3/TRBV12-4
j_gene: TRBJ2-7
len: 14
CDR3aa: CASSPSGQPYEQYF
CDR3nt: TGTGCCAGCAGTCCATCGGGACAGCCCTACGAGCAGTACTTC

abundance: -
d_gene: TRBD2
v_gene: TRBV10-3
j_gene: TRBJ2-3
len: 16
CDR3aa: CAISESGGGATDTQYF
CDR3nt: TGTGCCATCAGTGAGTCCGGCGGGGGGGCCACAGATACGCAGTATTTT

abundance: -
d_gene: TRBD1
v_gene: TRBV12-3/TRBV12-4
j_gene: TRBJ2-7
len: 14
CDR3aa: CASNPGQARREQYF
CDR3nt: TGTGCCAGCAACCCGGGACAGGCGCGCCGGGAGCAGTACTTC

abundance: many
d_gene: TRBD1
v_gene: TRBV10-3
j_gene: TRBJ2-7
len: 14
CDR3aa: CAIRSGQALYEQYF
CDR3nt: TGTGCCATCAGGTCCGGACAGGCGCTCTACGAGCAGTACTTC

abundance: many
d_gene: -
v_gene: TRBV7-8
j_gene: TRBJ2-3
len: 14
CDR3aa: CASSPVSQTDTQYF
CDR3nt: TGTGCCAGCAGCCCTGTGTCCCAAACAGATACGCAGTATTTT

abundance: -
d_gene: -
v_gene: TRBV29-1
j_gene: TRBJ2-7
len: 12
CDR3aa: CSVVGSPYEQYF
CDR3nt: TGCAGCGTGGTTGGGAGTCCCTACGAGCAGTACTTC

abundance: few
d_gene: -
v_gene: TRBV29-1
j_gene: TRBJ2-5
len: 12
CDR3aa: CSVPLGQETQYF
CDR3nt: TGCAGCGTTCCCCTGGGCCAAGAGACCCAGTACTTC

abundance: many
d_gene: -
v_gene: TRBV27
j_gene: TRBJ2-4
len: 16
CDR3aa: CASSSTPERAKNIQYF
CDR3nt: TGTGCCAGCAGTTCTACCCCCGAGCGGGCCAAAAACATTCAGTACTTC

abundance: few
d_gene: -
v_gene: TRBV20-1
j_gene: TRBJ2-7
len: 14
CDR3aa: CSARQTGRDYEQYF
CDR3nt: TGCAGTGCGAGACAAACGGGCAGGGACTACGAGCAGTACTTC

abundance: -
d_gene: -
v_gene: TRBV7-3
j_gene: TRBJ2-6
len: 16
CDR3aa: CASSSKGGAGANVLTF
CDR3nt: TGTGCCAGCAGCTCGAAGGGGGGTGCTGGGGCCAACGTCCTGACTTTC

abundance: -
d_gene: TRBD2
v_gene: TRBV20-1
j_gene: TRBJ2-7
len: 17
CDR3aa: CSASGTSGDKQHYEQYF
CDR3nt: TGCAGTGCTAGCGGGACTAGCGGGGACAAACAACACTACGAGCAGTACTTC

abundance: -
d_gene: -
v_gene: TRBV6-5
j_gene: TRBJ2-5
len: 15
CDR3aa: CASSSGEKRRETQYF
CDR3nt: TGTGCCAGCAGTTCCGGAGAAAAGCGGAGGGAGACCCAGTACTTC

abundance: -
d_gene: -
v_gene: TRBV19
j_gene: TRBJ2-4
len: 12
CDR3aa: CASSTGMNIQYF
CDR3nt: TGTGCCAGTAGTACCGGGATGAACATTCAGTACTTC

abundance: -
d_gene: -
v_gene: TRBV10-3
j_gene: TRBJ1-4
len: 13
CDR3aa: CATSEGLNEKLFF
CDR3nt: TGTGCCACCTCGGAGGGCCTAAATGAAAAACTGTTTTTT

abundance: few
d_gene: -
v_gene: TRBV29-1
j_gene: TRBJ1-2
len: 13
CDR3aa: CSVADALGYGYTF
CDR3nt: TGCAGCGTTGCCGACGCCCTTGGATATGGCTACACCTTC

abundance: few
d_gene: TRBD2
v_gene: TRBV3-1
j_gene: TRBJ2-2
len: 16
CDR3aa: CASSQAGGGDIGELFF
CDR3nt: TGTGCCAGCAGCCAAGCTGGCGGGGGGGACATCGGGGAGCTGTTTTTT

abundance: many
d_gene: -
v_gene: TRBV27
j_gene: TRBJ1-5
len: 14
CDR3aa: CASSSWGANQPQHF
CDR3nt: TGTGCCAGCAGTTCATGGGGCGCAAATCAGCCCCAGCATTTT

abundance: -
d_gene: TRBD2
v_gene: TRBV6-5
j_gene: TRBJ2-7
len: 15
CDR3aa: CASSYNSGSRYEQYF
CDR3nt: TGTGCCAGCAGTTACAACAGCGGGAGCCGGTACGAGCAGTACTTC

abundance: -
d_gene: TRBD2
v_gene: TRBV4-1
j_gene: TRBJ2-7
len: 15
CDR3aa: CASSPGLAASYEQYF
CDR3nt: TGCGCCAGCAGCCCGGGACTAGCGGCCTCCTACGAGCAGTACTTC

abundance: few
d_gene: -
v_gene: TRBV12-5
j_gene: TRBJ2-3
len: 12
CDR3aa: CASGPRADTQYF
CDR3nt: TGTGCTAGTGGCCCAAGGGCAGATACGCAGTATTTT

abundance: few
d_gene: -
v_gene: TRBV5-1
j_gene: TRBJ2-7
len: 14
CDR3aa: CASSLEGPAGEQYF
CDR3nt: TGCGCCAGCAGCTTGGAGGGGCCGGCGGGGGAGCAGTACTTC

abundance: -
d_gene: -
v_gene: TRBV11-2
j_gene: TRBJ2-5
len: 15
CDR3aa: CASSLVVRGDGTQYF
CDR3nt: TGTGCCAGCAGCTTAGTAGTTCGGGGAGACGGGACCCAGTACTTC

abundance: many
d_gene: -
v_gene: TRBV12-3/TRBV12-4
j_gene: TRBJ2-7
len: 15
CDR3aa: CASSLRRRVSYEQYF
CDR3nt: TGTGCCAGCAGTTTGAGACGAAGAGTTTCCTACGAGCAGTACTTC

abundance: -
d_gene: TRBD1
v_gene: TRBV5-5
j_gene: TRBJ2-3
len: 16
CDR3aa: CASSLIRTGAGDTQYF
CDR3nt: TGTGCCAGCAGCTTGATTAGGACAGGGGCGGGAGATACGCAGTATTTT

abundance: -
d_gene: TRBD2
v_gene: TRBV3-1
j_gene: TRBJ2-1
len: 16
CDR3aa: CASSQDIQRGGRPQFF
CDR3nt: TGTGCCAGCAGCCAAGATATTCAGCGGGGGGGGAGACCGCAGTTCTTC

abundance: few
d_gene: -
v_gene: TRBV24-1
j_gene: TRBJ2-3
len: 16
CDR3aa: CATSPDRAVMGNTQYF
CDR3nt: TGTGCCACCTCCCCTGATCGGGCAGTCATGGGGAATACGCAGTATTTT

abundance: -
d_gene: TRBD2
v_gene: TRBV5-1
j_gene: TRBJ2-1
len: 15
CDR3aa: CASSTNLVAGNEQFF
CDR3nt: TGCGCCAGCAGCACAAACCTCGTAGCGGGTAATGAGCAGTTCTTC

abundance: -
d_gene: TRBD1
v_gene: TRBV20-1
j_gene: TRBJ2-7
len: 14
CDR3aa: CSAPGQGSPYEQYF
CDR3nt: TGCAGTGCCCCCGGACAGGGTTCACCCTACGAGCAGTACTTC

abundance: many
d_gene: -
v_gene: TRBV9
j_gene: TRBJ2-3
len: 15
CDR3aa: CASSGTVASTDTQYF
CDR3nt: TGTGCCAGCAGCGGTACTGTAGCCAGCACAGATACGCAGTATTTT

abundance: -
d_gene: TRBD1
v_gene: TRBV7-2
j_gene: TRBJ2-7
len: 15
CDR3aa: CASSSWDRGSSEQYF
CDR3nt: TGTGCCAGCAGCTCATGGGACAGGGGGAGCTCCGAGCAGTACTTC

abundance: -
d_gene: -
v_gene: TRBV5-1
j_gene: TRBJ1-1
len: 14
CDR3aa: CASSLAGVLTEAFF
CDR3nt: TGCGCCAGCAGCTTGGCGGGGGTTCTCACTGAAGCTTTCTTT

abundance: few
d_gene: -
v_gene: TRBV14
j_gene: TRBJ2-2
len: 16
CDR3aa: CASSPLVGPNTGELFF
CDR3nt: TGTGCCAGCAGTCCTCTCGTTGGACCGAACACCGGGGAGCTGTTTTTT

abundance: -
d_gene: -
v_gene: TRBV5-1
j_gene: TRBJ2-7
len: 16
CDR3aa: CASSLGVGRDFGEQYF
CDR3nt: TGCGCCAGCAGCTTGGGGGTCGGGCGGGACTTCGGCGAGCAGTACTTC

abundance: -
d_gene: -
v_gene: TRBV12-3/TRBV12-4
j_gene: TRBJ2-6
len: 16
CDR3aa: CASRTIQGSGANVLTF
CDR3nt: TGTGCCAGCAGGACCATCCAAGGCTCTGGGGCCAACGTCCTGACTTTC

abundance: -
d_gene: -
v_gene: TRBV7-9
j_gene: TRBJ2-7
len: 14
CDR3aa: CASSLDPGMSEQYF
CDR3nt: TGTGCCAGCAGCTTAGATCCGGGGATGAGCGAGCAGTACTTC